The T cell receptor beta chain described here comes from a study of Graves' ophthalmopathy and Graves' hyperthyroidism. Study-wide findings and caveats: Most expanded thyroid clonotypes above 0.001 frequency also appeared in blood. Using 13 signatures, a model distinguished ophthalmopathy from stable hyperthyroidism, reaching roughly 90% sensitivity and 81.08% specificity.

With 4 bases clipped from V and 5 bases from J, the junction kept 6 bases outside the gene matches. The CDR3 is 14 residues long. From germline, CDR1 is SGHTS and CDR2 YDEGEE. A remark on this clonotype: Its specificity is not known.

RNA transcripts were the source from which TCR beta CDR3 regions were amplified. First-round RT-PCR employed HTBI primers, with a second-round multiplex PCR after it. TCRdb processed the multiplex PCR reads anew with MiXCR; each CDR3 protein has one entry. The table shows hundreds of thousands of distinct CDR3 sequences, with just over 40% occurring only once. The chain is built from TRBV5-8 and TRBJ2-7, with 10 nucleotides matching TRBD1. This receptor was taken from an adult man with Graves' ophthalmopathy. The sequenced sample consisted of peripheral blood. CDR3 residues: CASSPSTGGHEQYF. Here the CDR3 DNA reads TGTGCCAGCAGCCCATCGACAGGGGGCCACGAGCAGTACTTC.